These 5 T cell receptor beta chains originate from one sample sequenced in a study of blood T cell repertoires in COVID-19. Generated by immunoSEQ multiplex PCR, the TCRdb table keeps only in-frame clones and is missing some. This repertoire shows roughly 160,000 clones, 86% found once; its top ten account for 0.99%. Sequenced material: peripheral blood. These receptors came from a man aged 18 to 30 with acute or convalescent COVID-19.

The chain employs TRBV6-5 and TRBJ1-5; tentatively, D is TRBD1 (6 bases). The germline CDR1 and CDR2 sequences are MNHEY and SVGAGI. The CDR3 sequence is 15 residues long. Trimming left V 5 bases short and J 0 bases short, with 11 bases between. The CDR3 nucleotides read TGTGCCAGCAGTATGGGGGCAACTAGCAATCAGCCCCAGCATTTT. Translated, it gives CASSMGATSNQPQHF.

This chain connects TRBV3-1 (or the pseudogene TRBV3-2) to TRBJ2-2; D ambiguous. The CDR3 has 14 amino acids. V lost 6 bases to trimming and J lost 1 base, with 9 bases between them. The germline V gene has CDR1 LGHDT and CDR2 YNNKEL (reference sequence). CDR3 in DNA: TGTGCCAGCAGACAACTCAGGAACACCGGGGAGCTGTTTTTT. Its translation: CASRQLRNTGELFF.

The V gene is TRBV12-3 or TRBV12-4, the J gene TRBJ2-7; weak D call: TRBD2 (6 bases). The CDR3 has 12 residues. Trimming took off 4 bases at V and 5 bases at J, with 9 bases between the two ends. CDR3 nucleotides: TGTGCCAGCAGTTCTAGACTAGACGAGCAGTACTTC. It translates to CASSSRLDEQYF.

The V call is TRBV28, the J call TRBJ1-1; D unclear. Germline values: CDR1 MDHEN, CDR2 SYDVKM. With 6 bases removed from V and 6 bases from J, the gap between germline ends came to 8 bases. CDR3 size: 11 residues. CDR3 in amino acids: CASRRNSEAFF. Written as DNA, the CDR3 is TGTGCCAGCAGGCGAAACTCTGAAGCTTTCTTT.

The chain employs TRBV18 and TRBJ2-5; TRBD1 aligns across 7 bases. Trimming took 4 bases from V and 5 from J; bases not matched to a gene: 10. Germline-derived CDR1 and CDR2 are KGHSH and LQKENI. The CDR3 has 15 residues. The CDR3 coding sequence is TGTGCCAGCTCACGAAGAACAGGGGCTGACGAGACCCAGTACTTC. Translating gives CASSRRTGADETQYF.